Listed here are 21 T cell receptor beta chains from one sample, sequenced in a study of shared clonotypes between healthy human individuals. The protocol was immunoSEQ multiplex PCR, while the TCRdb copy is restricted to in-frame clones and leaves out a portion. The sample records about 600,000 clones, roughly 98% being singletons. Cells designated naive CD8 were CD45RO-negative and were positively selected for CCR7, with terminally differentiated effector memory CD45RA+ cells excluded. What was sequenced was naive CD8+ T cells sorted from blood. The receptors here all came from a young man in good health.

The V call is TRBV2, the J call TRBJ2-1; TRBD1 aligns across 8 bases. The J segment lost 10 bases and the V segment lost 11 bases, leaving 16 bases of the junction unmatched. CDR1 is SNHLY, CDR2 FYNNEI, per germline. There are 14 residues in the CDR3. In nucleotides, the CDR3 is TGTGCCGGAACCGGGACAGGACAGTCGTGGGAGCAGTTCTTC. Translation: CAGTGTGQSWEQFF.

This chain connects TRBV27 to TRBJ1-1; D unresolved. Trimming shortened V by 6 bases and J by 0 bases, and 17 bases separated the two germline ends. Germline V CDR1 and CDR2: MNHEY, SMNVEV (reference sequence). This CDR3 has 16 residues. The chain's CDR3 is CASRILEGSMNTEAFF. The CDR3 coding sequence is TGTGCCAGCAGGATTTTAGAGGGCAGCATGAACACTGAAGCTTTCTTT.

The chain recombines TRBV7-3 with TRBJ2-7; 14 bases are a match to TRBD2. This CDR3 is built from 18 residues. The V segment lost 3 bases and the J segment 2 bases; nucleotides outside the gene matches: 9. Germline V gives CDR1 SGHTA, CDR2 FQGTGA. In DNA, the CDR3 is TGTGCCAGCAGCTTGGGACTAGCGGGAGAGGGGGCCGCCTACGAGCAGTACTTC. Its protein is CASSLGLAGEGAAYEQYF.

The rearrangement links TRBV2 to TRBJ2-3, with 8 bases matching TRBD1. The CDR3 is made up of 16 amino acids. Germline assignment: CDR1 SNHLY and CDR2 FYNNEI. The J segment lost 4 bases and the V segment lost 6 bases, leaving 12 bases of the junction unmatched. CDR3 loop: CASRIPGGGKADTQYF. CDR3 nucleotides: TGTGCCAGCAGGATCCCAGGGGGCGGGAAAGCAGATACGCAGTATTTT.

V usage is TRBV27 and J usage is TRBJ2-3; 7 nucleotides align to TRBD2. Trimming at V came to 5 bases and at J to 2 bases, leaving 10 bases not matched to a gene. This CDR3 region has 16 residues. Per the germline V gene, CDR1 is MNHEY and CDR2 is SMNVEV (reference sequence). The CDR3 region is CASSIQAGLLTDTQYF. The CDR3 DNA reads TGTGCCAGCAGTATTCAAGCGGGACTGCTCACAGATACGCAGTATTTT.

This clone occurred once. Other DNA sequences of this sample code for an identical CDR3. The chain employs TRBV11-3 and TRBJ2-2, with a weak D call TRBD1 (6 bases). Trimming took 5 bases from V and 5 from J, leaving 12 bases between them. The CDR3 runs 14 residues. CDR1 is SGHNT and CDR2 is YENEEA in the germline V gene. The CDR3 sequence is CASSPRQGTGELFF. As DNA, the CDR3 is TGTGCCAGCAGCCCCCGTCAGGGGACCGGGGAGCTGTTTTTT. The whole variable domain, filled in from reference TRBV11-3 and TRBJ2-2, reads EAGVVQSPRYKIIEKKQPVAFWCNPISGHNTLYWYLQNLGQGPELLIRYENEEAVDDSQLPKDRFSAERLKGVDSTLKIQPAELGDSAVYLCASSPRQGTGELFFGEGSRLTVL.

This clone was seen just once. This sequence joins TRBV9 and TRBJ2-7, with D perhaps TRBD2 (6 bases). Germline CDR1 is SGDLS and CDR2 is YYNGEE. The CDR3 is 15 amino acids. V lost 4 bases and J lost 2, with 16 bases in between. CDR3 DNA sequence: TGTGCCAGCAGCCCAGCGGGCGCAAATACCTACGAGCAGTACTTC. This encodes CASSPAGANTYEQYF.

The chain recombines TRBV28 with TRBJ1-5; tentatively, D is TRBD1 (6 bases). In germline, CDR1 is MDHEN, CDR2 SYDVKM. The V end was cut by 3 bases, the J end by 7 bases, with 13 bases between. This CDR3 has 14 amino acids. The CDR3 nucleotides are TGTGCCAGCAGTTTCGGACAGCCAGGACAGCCCCAGCATTTT. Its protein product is CASSFGQPGQPQHF.

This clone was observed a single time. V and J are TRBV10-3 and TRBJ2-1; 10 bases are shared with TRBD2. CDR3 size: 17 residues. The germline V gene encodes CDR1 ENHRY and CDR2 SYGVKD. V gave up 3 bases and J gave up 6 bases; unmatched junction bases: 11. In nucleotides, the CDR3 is TGTGCCATCAGTGATAACCCGCTAGCGGGAGTCGGCAATGAGCAGTTCTTC. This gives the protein CAISDNPLAGVGNEQFF.

The CDR3 DNA is TGTGCCAGCAGTTCTCTCTTTGAAGAGACCCAGTACTTC. Its translation is CASSSLFEETQYF. The chain is built from TRBV27 and TRBJ2-5; the D is unclear. CDR1 MNHEY and CDR2 SMNVEV come from the germline V gene (reference sequence). V shed 4 bases and J shed 3 bases, with 9 bases lying between them. The CDR3 covers 13 residues.

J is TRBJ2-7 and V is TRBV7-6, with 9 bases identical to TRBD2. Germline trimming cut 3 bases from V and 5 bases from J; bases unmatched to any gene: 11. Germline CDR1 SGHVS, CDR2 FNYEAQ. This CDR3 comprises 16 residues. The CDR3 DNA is TGTGCCAGCAGCTTTCAGGCTAGCGGGATAATCCACGAGCAGTACTTC. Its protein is CASSFQASGIIHEQYF.

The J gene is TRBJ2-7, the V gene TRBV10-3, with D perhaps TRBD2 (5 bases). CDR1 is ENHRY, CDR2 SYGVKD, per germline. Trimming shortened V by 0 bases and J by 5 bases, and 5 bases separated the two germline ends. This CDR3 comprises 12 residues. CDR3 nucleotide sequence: TGTGCCATCAGTGAGTCCGGGGACGAGCAGTACTTC. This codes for CAISESGDEQYF.

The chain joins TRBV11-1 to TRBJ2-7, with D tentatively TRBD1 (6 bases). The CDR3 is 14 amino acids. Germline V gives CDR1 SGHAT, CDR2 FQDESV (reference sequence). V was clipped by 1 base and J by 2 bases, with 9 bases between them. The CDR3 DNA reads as TGTGCCAGCAGCTTAGGGGGGCGTCCCTACGAGCAGTACTTC. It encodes CASSLGGRPYEQYF.

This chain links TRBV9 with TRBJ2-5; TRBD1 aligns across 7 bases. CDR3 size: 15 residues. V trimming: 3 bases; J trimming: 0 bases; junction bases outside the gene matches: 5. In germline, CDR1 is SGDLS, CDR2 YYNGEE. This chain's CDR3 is CASSGRDSDQETQYF. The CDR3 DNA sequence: TGTGCCAGCAGCGGCCGGGACAGTGACCAAGAGACCCAGTACTTC.

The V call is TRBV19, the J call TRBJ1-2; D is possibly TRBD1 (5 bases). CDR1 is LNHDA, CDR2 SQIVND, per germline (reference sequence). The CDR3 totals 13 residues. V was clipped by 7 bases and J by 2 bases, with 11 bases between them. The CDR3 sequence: CASTNAGNYGYTF. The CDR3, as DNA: TGTGCCAGTACCAATGCAGGGAACTATGGCTACACCTTC.

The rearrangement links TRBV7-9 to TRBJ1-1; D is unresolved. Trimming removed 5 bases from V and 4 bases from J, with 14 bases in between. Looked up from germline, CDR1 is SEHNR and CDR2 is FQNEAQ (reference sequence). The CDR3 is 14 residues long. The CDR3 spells CASSLEGGFTEAFF. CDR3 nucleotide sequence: TGTGCCAGCAGCCTCGAGGGAGGCTTCACTGAAGCTTTCTTT.

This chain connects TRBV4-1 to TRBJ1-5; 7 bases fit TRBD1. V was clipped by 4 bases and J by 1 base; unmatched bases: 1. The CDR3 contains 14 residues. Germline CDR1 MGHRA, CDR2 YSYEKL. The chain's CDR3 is CASSPTGSNQPQHF. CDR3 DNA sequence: TGCGCCAGCAGCCCGACAGGGAGCAATCAGCCCCAGCATTTT.

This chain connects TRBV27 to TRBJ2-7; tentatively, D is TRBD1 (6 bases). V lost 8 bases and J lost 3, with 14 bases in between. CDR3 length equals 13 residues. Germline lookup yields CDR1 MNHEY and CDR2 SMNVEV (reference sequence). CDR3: CASAMGQHYEQYF. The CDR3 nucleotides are TGTGCCAGCGCTATGGGACAACACTACGAGCAGTACTTC.

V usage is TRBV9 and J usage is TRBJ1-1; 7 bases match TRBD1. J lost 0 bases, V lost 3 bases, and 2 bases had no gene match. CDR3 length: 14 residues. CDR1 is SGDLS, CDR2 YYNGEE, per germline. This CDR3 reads CASSEGGLNTEAFF. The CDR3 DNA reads TGTGCCAGCAGCGAAGGGGGCCTGAACACTGAAGCTTTCTTT.

The CDR3 loop reads CASSLSRLGGPRTDTQYF. The CDR3 DNA reads TGTGCCAGCAGCCTCTCCCGACTAGGCGGACCACGCACAGATACGCAGTATTTT. The J gene is TRBJ2-3, the V gene TRBV7-9, with D possibly being TRBD2 (6 bases). The germline gives CDR1 SEHNR, CDR2 FQNEAQ (reference sequence). V was clipped by 5 bases and J by 1 base, with 22 bases between them. This CDR3 has 18 residues.

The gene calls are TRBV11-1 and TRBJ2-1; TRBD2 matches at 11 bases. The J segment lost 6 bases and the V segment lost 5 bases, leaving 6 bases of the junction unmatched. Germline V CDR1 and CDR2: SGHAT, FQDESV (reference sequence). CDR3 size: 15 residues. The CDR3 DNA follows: TGTGCCAGCAGCGCCACTAGCGGGAGTTTCAATGAGCAGTTCTTC. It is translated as CASSATSGSFNEQFF.